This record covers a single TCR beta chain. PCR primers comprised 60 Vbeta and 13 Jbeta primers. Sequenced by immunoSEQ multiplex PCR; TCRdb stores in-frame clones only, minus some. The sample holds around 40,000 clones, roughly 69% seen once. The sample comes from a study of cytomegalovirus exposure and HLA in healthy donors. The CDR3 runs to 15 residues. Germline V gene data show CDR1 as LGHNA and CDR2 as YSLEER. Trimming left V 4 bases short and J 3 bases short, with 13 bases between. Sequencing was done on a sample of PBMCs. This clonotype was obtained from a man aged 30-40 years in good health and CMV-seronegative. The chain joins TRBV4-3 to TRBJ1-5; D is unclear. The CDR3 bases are TGCGCCAGCAGCCCACAGAGGGAGATCAATCAGCCCCAGCATTTT. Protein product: CASSPQREINQPQHF.